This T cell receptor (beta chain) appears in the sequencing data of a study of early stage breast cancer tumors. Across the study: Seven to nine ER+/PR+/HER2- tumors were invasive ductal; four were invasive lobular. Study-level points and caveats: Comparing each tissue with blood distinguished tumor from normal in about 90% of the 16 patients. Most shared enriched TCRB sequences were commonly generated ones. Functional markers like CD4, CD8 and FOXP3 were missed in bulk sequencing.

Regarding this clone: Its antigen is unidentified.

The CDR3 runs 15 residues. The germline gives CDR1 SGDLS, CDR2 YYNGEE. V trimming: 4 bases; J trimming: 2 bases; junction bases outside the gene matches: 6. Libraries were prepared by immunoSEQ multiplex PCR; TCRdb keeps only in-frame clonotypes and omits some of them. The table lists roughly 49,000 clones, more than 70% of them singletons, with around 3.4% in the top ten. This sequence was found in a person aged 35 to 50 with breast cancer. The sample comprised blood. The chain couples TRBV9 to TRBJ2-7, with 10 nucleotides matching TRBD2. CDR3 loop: CASSPDLAGAYEQYF. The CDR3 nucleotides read TGTGCCAGCAGCCCCGACCTAGCGGGGGCCTACGAGCAGTACTTC.